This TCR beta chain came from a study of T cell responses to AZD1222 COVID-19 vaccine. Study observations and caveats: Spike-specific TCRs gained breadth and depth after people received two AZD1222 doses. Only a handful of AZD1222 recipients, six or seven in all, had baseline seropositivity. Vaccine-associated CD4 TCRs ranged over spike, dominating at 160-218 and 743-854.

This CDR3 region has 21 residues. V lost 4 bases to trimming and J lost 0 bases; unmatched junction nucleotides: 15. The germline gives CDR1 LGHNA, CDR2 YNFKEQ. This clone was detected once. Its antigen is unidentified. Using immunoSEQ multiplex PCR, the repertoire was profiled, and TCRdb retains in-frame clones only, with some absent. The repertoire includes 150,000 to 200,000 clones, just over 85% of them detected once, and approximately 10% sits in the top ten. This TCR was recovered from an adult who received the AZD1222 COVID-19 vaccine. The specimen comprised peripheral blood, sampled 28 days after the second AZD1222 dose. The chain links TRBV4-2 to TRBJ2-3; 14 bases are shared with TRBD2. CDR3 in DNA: TGTGCCAGCAGCCCTCCGGCTCGGACTAGCGGGGGGTTTGGGAGCACAGATACGCAGTATTTT. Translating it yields CASSPPARTSGGFGSTDTQYF.